The 5 T cell receptor beta chains below come from one sample, sequenced in a study of patients and donors after allogeneic stem cell transplantation. From the RT-PCR reads, TCRdb called clonotypes with MiXCR, one entry per CDR3 protein. The table lists more than 850,000 distinct CDR3 sequences, about 20% of them singletons. The source material was blood, either unsorted or a sorted T cell fraction (not recorded which). Every receptor here comes from a human donor who was either an allogeneic HSCT recipient or a stem cell or donor lymphocyte infusion donor (not recorded which). It is not recorded whose cells these are; they may come from a transplant donor.

In DNA form, the CDR3 reads TGTGCCAGCAGCGCTGACTATCGGGGGGATACGCAGTATTTT. Translated, it gives CASSADYRGDTQYF. The chain has TRBV9 and TRBJ2-3; the D gene is possibly TRBD2 (6 bases). The CDR3 has 14 residues. Germline CDR1 and CDR2: SGDLS and YYNGEE. V was clipped by 3 bases and J by 6 bases, with 14 bases between them.

The chain joins TRBV20-1 to TRBJ2-5; D is undetermined. CDR1 and CDR2 from the germline V gene are DFQATT and SNEGSKA (reference sequence). This CDR3 region has 14 residues. Trimming removed 6 bases at V and 4 bases at J, with 18 bases between. The CDR3 bases are TGCAGTGCCAGGACCGTTAAAGTGGGAGAGACCCAGTACTTC. Amino acid sequence: CSARTVKVGETQYF.

The chain couples TRBV5-1 to TRBJ2-7, with D tentatively TRBD1 or TRBD2 (5 bases each). The CDR3 runs to 13 residues. The ends were cut back, 6 bases at V and 3 bases at J, with 13 bases in the middle. From germline, CDR1 is SGHRS and CDR2 YFSETQ. Here the CDR3 DNA reads TGCGCCAGCACTATCGGGACGGACTACGAGCAGTACTTC. Its translation: CASTIGTDYEQYF.

This clonotype was counted between two and nine times. This chain joins TRBV20-1 and TRBJ1-2; D is perhaps TRBD1 (5 bases). The CDR3 runs 14 residues. CDR1 DFQATT and CDR2 SNEGSKA come from the germline V gene (reference sequence). V was pared by 5 bases and J by 4 bases, with 17 bases between. As DNA, the CDR3 is TGCAGTGCTTATGGGAACCGGGACCTCTATGGCTACACCTTC. This sequence encodes CSAYGNRDLYGYTF.

The genes are TRBV6-1 and TRBJ2-2; no clear D. There are 15 residues in the CDR3. Per germline, CDR1 MNHNS and CDR2 SASEGT. Trimming left V 5 bases short and J 6 bases short, with 16 bases between. The CDR3 DNA follows: TGTGCCAGCAGTAGGGTCCAAGTCTACCCCGGGGAGCTGTTTTTT. It codes for CASSRVQVYPGELFF.